The subject of this entry is one T cell receptor (beta chain). Patients of the Seattle cohort, enrolled during active infection, were followed longitudinally. CDR1 and CDR2 from the germline V gene are SNHLY and FYNNEI. The CDR3 contains 17 residues. V was pared by 2 bases and J by 7 bases, with 6 bases of the junction left unmatched. As originally analysed: Amplified reference gene primers provided the basis for estimating nucleated cell counts. Some clones are missing from TCRdb's copy, which holds only in-frame ones; the method was immunoSEQ multiplex PCR. That table is the source of V, J and clone size, and D and trimming were worked out from the DNA. The table shows roughly 500,000 clones, with roughly nine tenths occurring only once. The source of the sample is a study of blood T cell repertoires in COVID-19. Study-level information: Whether acute or convalescent, the COVID-19 samples came from the United States, Italy and Spain. Sources were T cells, B-cell-depleted T cells, or PBMCs; the material itself was cDNA or gDNA.

The chain uses TRBV2 and TRBJ2-2; the match to TRBD2 covers 14 bases. The sample was peripheral blood. The receptor comes from a man between 18 and 29 years old with COVID-19, enrolled during active disease. DNA for the CDR3: TGTGCCAGCAGTGAACAGGGACTAGCGGGAGTTGGCGGGGAGCTGTTTTTT. This translates into CASSEQGLAGVGGELFF.